The 24 T cell receptor beta chains below were found in one sample sequenced in a study of preoperative IRX-2 immunotherapy in early breast cancer. Using immunoSEQ multiplex PCR, the repertoire was profiled, and TCRdb retains in-frame clones only, with some absent. The sample contains about 89,000 clones, around 86% of which appear only once. Treatment reported: preoperative locoregional IRX-2 cytokine immunotherapy. Sequencing used tumor tissue, obtained after IRX-2 immunotherapy. The receptor source for this set is a human donor with breast cancer.

The chain links TRBV6-8 to TRBJ2-2; perhaps TRBD2 as D (5 bases). Germline CDR1 reads MNHGY; CDR2 reads SAAAGT. Trimming removed 0 bases at V and 5 bases at J, with 16 bases between. The CDR3 contains 17 residues. This chain's CDR3 is CASSYSIPGRRTGELFF. DNA for the CDR3: TGTGCCAGCAGTTACTCGATTCCAGGAAGGAGGACCGGGGAGCTGTTTTTT.

The CDR3 region has the DNA TGTGCCAGCAGCTTGGAGGTGGCAGGGGGCTCTGAAGCTTTCTTT. As protein: CASSLEVAGGSEAFF. The chain combines TRBV7-7 with TRBJ1-1; 8 nucleotides agree with TRBD1. CDR1 is SSHAT and CDR2 is FNYEAQ in the germline V gene (reference sequence). The CDR3 length is 15 residues. The V gene end was trimmed by 3 bases and the J gene end by 6 bases; junction bases not matched to a gene: 9. The entire variable domain, with the rest obtained from reference TRBV7-7 and TRBJ1-1, is as follows: GAGVSQSPRYKVTKRGQDVTLRCDPISSHATLYWYQQALGQGPEFLTYFNYEAQPDKSGLPSDRFSAERPEGSISTLTIQRTEQRDSAMYRCASSLEVAGGSEAFFGQGTRLTVV.

The chain links TRBV15 to TRBJ1-1; the D is unclear. Germline CDR1 reads LNHNV; CDR2 reads YYDKDF (reference sequence). The V end was cut by 0 bases, the J end by 3 bases, with 8 bases between. CDR3 size: 14 residues. DNA of the CDR3: TGTGCCACCAGCAGAGATCCCGGATACACTGAAGCTTTCTTT. Protein product: CATSRDPGYTEAFF.

This clone showed up just a few times. This chain joins TRBV6-8 and TRBJ2-1, with 8 bases lining up with TRBD1. V dropped 10 bases and J dropped 7; count of bases not matched to a gene: 15. The length of the CDR3 is 15 residues. CDR1 and CDR2 (germline): MNHGY, SAAAGT. In DNA, the CDR3 is TGTGCCACCAGAGCAGGACAGGGCCTGAAGAATGAGCAGTTCTTC. It is translated as CATRAGQGLKNEQFF.

The J gene is TRBJ2-7, the V gene TRBV19; 8 bases are shared with TRBD1. The V gene's germline CDR1 is LNHDA and CDR2 SQIVND (reference sequence). The CDR3 sequence is 14 residues long. V gave up 5 bases and J gave up 1 base; unmatched junction bases: 4. This CDR3 reads CASSYRGRSYEQYF. CDR3 DNA sequence: TGTGCCAGTAGTTACAGGGGGAGGTCCTACGAGCAGTACTTC.

The genes are TRBV11-3 and TRBJ1-2, with D possibly TRBD1 on 5 matching bases. The CDR3 consists of 14 residues. Germline V gene sequence: CDR1 SGHNT, CDR2 YENEEA. Between the trimmed V and J ends, which lost 5 bases and 8 bases, there was a span of 18 bases. The CDR3 DNA sequence: TGTGCCAGCAGCCTACGGGACTCCCGCGGGGGCTACACCTTC. Its translation: CASSLRDSRGGYTF.

The J gene is TRBJ2-7, the V gene TRBV28; 7 bases agree with TRBD2. In germline, CDR1 is MDHEN, CDR2 SYDVKM. Losses at the gene ends were 5 bases for V and 0 bases for J; bases not matched to a gene: 13. The CDR3 runs 17 residues. CDR3 sequence reads: CASSGEGRPTLSYEQYF. CDR3 nucleotide sequence: TGTGCCAGCAGTGGGGAGGGCAGACCGACTCTCTCCTACGAGCAGTACTTC.

This chain links TRBV5-1 with TRBJ2-5, with 10 bases aligning to TRBD1. Germline-derived CDR1 and CDR2 are SGHRS and YFSETQ. There are 15 residues in the CDR3. The V segment lost 0 bases and the J segment 4 bases; nucleotides outside the gene matches: 3. In DNA form, the CDR3 reads TGCGCCAGCAGCTTGGGACAGGGGGCCGTAGAGACCCAGTACTTC. Translating it yields CASSLGQGAVETQYF.

This rearrangement joins TRBV19 to TRBJ1-5; TRBD1 matches 7 bases. The germline V gene encodes CDR1 LNHDA and CDR2 SQIVND (reference sequence). The CDR3 consists of 14 residues. After removal of 7 bases from V and 5 bases from J, the junction contained 8 bases not matched to a gene. The CDR3 reads CASTTTGDHQPQHF. The CDR3 region has the DNA TGTGCCAGTACAACTACAGGGGACCATCAGCCCCAGCATTTT.

The chain is built from TRBV5-1 and TRBJ2-1; 9 nucleotides align to TRBD2. The ends lost 4 bases at V and 8 bases at J; junction bases unmatched: 10. The CDR3 has 15 residues. Germline V gives CDR1 SGHRS, CDR2 YFSETQ. The CDR3 loop reads CASSLLSGSPDEQFF. CDR3 nucleotide sequence: TGCGCCAGCAGCCTACTTAGCGGGAGCCCCGATGAGCAGTTCTTC.

The chain uses TRBV19 and TRBJ1-2, with D unclear. CDR3 length: 13 residues. V was cut by 4 bases and J by 8 bases, with 14 bases left in between. CDR1 LNHDA and CDR2 SQIVND come from the germline V gene (reference sequence). The CDR3 region has the DNA TGTGCCAGTAGTACCACCTCTATGAGAGGCTACACCTTC. Translated: CASSTTSMRGYTF.

The rearrangement uses TRBV28 and TRBJ1-2, with TRBD1 matching 11 bases. After removal of 5 bases from V and 5 bases from J, the junction contained 22 bases not matched to a gene. Germline V lookup: CDR1 MDHEN, CDR2 SYDVKM. The CDR3 is 20 residues long. The CDR3 region has the DNA TGTGCCAGCAGTCCTTGGACAGGGGGCGTCGAGGGATCAGCGGGATATGGCTACACCTTC. It yields the protein CASSPWTGGVEGSAGYGYTF.

The rearrangement links TRBV5-1 to TRBJ1-4; a weak D match, TRBD1 (6 bases). Per the germline V gene, CDR1 is SGHRS and CDR2 is YFSETQ. The length of the CDR3 is 15 residues. V lost 7 bases, J lost 2 bases, and 15 bases lay in between. The CDR3 spells CASGQTGLTNEKLFF. In nucleotides, the CDR3 is TGCGCCAGCGGCCAAACAGGGTTGACTAATGAAAAACTGTTTTTT.

J is TRBJ2-2 and V is TRBV19; D perhaps matches TRBD2 (6 bases). The germline V gene encodes CDR1 LNHDA and CDR2 SQIVND (reference sequence). The CDR3 consists of 14 residues. V lost 6 bases and J 6 bases, leaving 14 bases between the germline ends. The CDR3 DNA reads TGTGCCAGTAGAAAAACCAGGGAGGCCGGGGAGCTGTTTTTT. It translates to CASRKTREAGELFF.

The gene calls are TRBV18 and TRBJ1-4; D is unresolved. V lost 6 bases and J 0 bases, leaving 14 bases between the germline ends. Germline CDR1 is KGHSH and CDR2 is LQKENI. The CDR3 length is 16 residues. CDR3 amino acids: CASSSIADATNEKLFF. In DNA form, the CDR3 reads TGTGCCAGCTCTTCCATTGCAGATGCAACTAATGAAAAACTGTTTTTT.

The J gene is TRBJ1-4, the V gene TRBV18, with D unclear. The CDR3 is 14 residues long. V was pared by 5 bases and J by 5 bases, with 12 bases between. CDR1 and CDR2 (germline): KGHSH, LQKENI. In DNA form, the CDR3 reads TGTGCCAGCTCAGCGGGGTACATCAATGAAAAACTGTTTTTT. Amino acid sequence: CASSAGYINEKLFF.

This sequence joins TRBV30 and TRBJ1-5; D is uncertain. Germline CDR1 reads GTSNPN; CDR2 reads SVGIG (reference sequence). There are 16 residues in the CDR3. Trimming pared 1 base from V and 0 bases from J, leaving 13 bases between. CDR3: CAWSGRQRYSNQPQHF. DNA of the CDR3: TGTGCCTGGAGTGGAAGGCAGCGGTATAGCAATCAGCCCCAGCATTTT.

The chain carries TRBV5-1 and TRBJ1-2; 8 positions match TRBD1. Trimming cost V 0 bases and J 5 bases; bases outside gene matches: 6. This CDR3 is 15 amino acids long. Germline V gene sequence: CDR1 SGHRS, CDR2 YFSETQ. The CDR3 protein is CASSLEGQAIYGYTF. The DNA for the CDR3 is TGCGCCAGCAGCTTGGAGGGACAGGCGATATATGGCTACACCTTC.

The gene calls are TRBV15 and TRBJ2-3; D is possibly TRBD2 (5 bases). V dropped 0 bases and J dropped 0 bases, with 10 bases sitting between them. Germline loops: CDR1 LNHNV, CDR2 YYDKDF (reference sequence). This CDR3 has 16 residues. The CDR3 sequence: CATSRDGQRSTDTQYF. The CDR3 DNA follows: TGTGCCACCAGCAGAGATGGGCAGCGGAGCACAGATACGCAGTATTTT.

In its sample, this clone was seen a few times. This chain connects TRBV11-3 to TRBJ2-2; D may be TRBD2 (6 bases). Per germline, CDR1 SGHNT and CDR2 YENEEA. The V end was cut by 2 bases, the J end by 3 bases, with 16 bases between. The CDR3 is made up of 17 amino acids. The CDR3 loop reads CASSLQVVRGDTGELFF. The DNA of the CDR3 is TGTGCCAGCAGCTTACAAGTGGTCCGCGGGGACACCGGGGAGCTGTTTTTT.

This clone was recorded only once. CDR3 region: CASSERDEKLFF. The CDR3 region has the DNA TGTGCCAGCAGTGAAAGGGACGAAAAACTGTTTTTT. The chain has TRBV9 and TRBJ1-4; a possible D gene is TRBD1 (5 bases). The V end was cut by 5 bases, the J end by 8 bases, with 10 bases between. Germline-derived CDR1 and CDR2 are SGDLS and YYNGEE. There are 12 residues in the CDR3.

V is TRBV19 and J is TRBJ1-1, with D hard to call. This CDR3 contains 13 residues. Between the trimmed V and J ends, which lost 6 bases and 0 bases, there was a span of 8 bases. Germline V gives CDR1 LNHDA, CDR2 SQIVND (reference sequence). The CDR3 DNA reads TGTGCCAGTAGATACGAAATGAACACTGAAGCTTTCTTT. The encoded protein is CASRYEMNTEAFF.

J is TRBJ2-6 and V is TRBV19, with D maybe TRBD2 (5 bases). The CDR3 sequence is 18 residues long. The germline gives CDR1 LNHDA, CDR2 SQIVND (reference sequence). Trimming left V 2 bases short and J 1 base short, with 15 bases between. Here the CDR3 reads CASSIHTSPGSGANVLTF. The CDR3 coding sequence is TGTGCCAGTAGTATACATACTAGTCCCGGATCTGGGGCCAACGTCCTGACTTTC.

The V call is TRBV19, the J call TRBJ2-7; D perhaps matches TRBD2 (5 bases). Germline values: CDR1 LNHDA, CDR2 SQIVND (reference sequence). V was shortened by 4 bases and J by 7 bases, with 14 bases between the two germline ends. CDR3 length: 13 amino acids. The DNA for the CDR3 is TGTGCCAGTAGTACTCGGGATACTCAAGAGCAGTACTTC. It codes for CASSTRDTQEQYF.